The present T cell receptor (beta chain) was sequenced within a study of identical twins. With no exceptions, donors were healthy Caucasians. It was template switching that added a universal primer site, and there were unique molecular identifiers on the cDNA. TCRdb called the 5' RACE reads again in MiXCR, with one record for every CDR3 protein. The data hold about 390,000 distinct CDR3 sequences, with around 9.7% observed a single time. The sample holds a few counts of this clonotype. Material: naive T cells sorted from blood. The receptor was isolated from a woman between 50 and 59 years old in good health.

This chain's CDR3 is CASSLLASGRDTQYF. The CDR3 region has the DNA TGTGCCAGCAGCTTACTTGCGAGCGGGAGGGATACGCAGTATTTT. The chain employs TRBV7-3 and TRBJ2-3; 9 bases agree with TRBD2. This CDR3 is 15 amino acids long. CDR1 is SGHTA, CDR2 FQGTGA, per germline. The trim removed 2 bases at V and 6 bases at J, leaving 6 bases unmatched.